The rows below give T cell receptor beta chains drawn from one sample of a study of blood T cell repertoires in COVID-19. Only in-frame clones appear in the TCRdb table, and some are missing; sequencing was by immunoSEQ multiplex PCR. This table has 300,000 or so clones, roughly 90% appearing once. Sequenced material: peripheral blood. Receptors were obtained from a woman under 40 with COVID-19, enrolled during active disease. Both conserved end residues are part of each CDR3. D genes are given only for firm matches. The size of a clone is reported for some rows only, either as once, few or many, or as a class for expanded clones.

j_call | cdr3_length | v_call | d_call | clone_size | cdr3_nt | cdr3_aa
TRBJ2-5 | 14 | TRBV4-1 | - | - | TGCGCCAGCAGCGCCTTTGGAGGTGATACGACCCAGTACTTC | CASSAFGGDTTQYF
TRBJ2-2 | 15 | TRBV30 | TRBD2 | once | TGTGCCTGGAGTCGGCTAGCGGCTTTAGGCGGGGAGCTGTTTTTT | CAWSRLAALGGELFF
TRBJ1-1 | 14 | TRBV7-8 | TRBD1 | - | TGTGCCAGCAGCTCGCAGGGGGCGAACACTGAAGCTTTCTTT | CASSSQGANTEAFF
TRBJ1-6 | 15 | TRBV27 | - | once | TGTGCCAGCAGTTTAAGTTCAGGGGCGCATTCACCCCTCCACTTT | CASSLSSGAHSPLHF
TRBJ1-2 | 15 | TRBV11-2 | TRBD1 | - | TGTGCCAGCAGCTCATATTGGGACAGGGAAGAAGGCTACACCTTC | CASSSYWDREEGYTF
TRBJ1-1 | 13 | TRBV10-1 | TRBD1 | - | TGCGCCAGCAGCGAGGGACAGGTTAGTGCAGCTTTCTTT | CASSEGQVSAAFF
TRBJ2-3 | 14 | TRBV3-1/TRBV3-2 | - | - | TGTGCCAGCAGCACGGCGGCGACCCGGGATACGCAGTATTTT | CASSTAATRDTQYF
TRBJ1-1 | 14 | TRBV30 | TRBD1 | - | TGTGCCTGCCGTCAGGGGGCGAAGAACACTGAAGCTTTCTTT | CACRQGAKNTEAFF
TRBJ1-5 | 16 | TRBV27 | TRBD1 | - | TGTGCCAGCAGTCTCGGACAGGGGAGAGGCAATCAGCCCCAGCATTTT | CASSLGQGRGNQPQHF
TRBJ2-3 | 16 | TRBV5-4 | TRBD2 | - | TGTGCCAGCAGCCCTACTAGCGGGAGTGGAACAGATACGCAGTATTTT | CASSPTSGSGTDTQYF
TRBJ2-1 | 15 | TRBV28 | TRBD1 | once | TGTGCCAGCAGCCCCGGGACAGGGGGCTGGAATGAGCAGTTCTTC | CASSPGTGGWNEQFF
TRBJ1-2 | 14 | TRBV21-1 | - | - | TGTGCCAGCAGCAAAGGCGCAGGGGTCGATGGCTACACCTTC | CASSKGAGVDGYTF
TRBJ2-7 | 16 | TRBV6-1 | TRBD1 | - | TGTGCCAGCAGTGAATTAGGGACAGCCCGCTCCTACGAGCAGTACTTC | CASSELGTARSYEQYF
TRBJ2-5 | 15 | TRBV19 | TRBD1 | - | TGTGCCAGTAGTCTCGGACAGGGGGCAGGAGAGACCCAGTACTTC | CASSLGQGAGETQYF
TRBJ1-2 | 12 | TRBV9 | - | - | TGTGCCAGCGCATTGCCGGGGAATGGCTACACCTTC | CASALPGNGYTF
TRBJ2-4 | 13 | TRBV28 | TRBD2 | - | TGTGCCAGCATCAAAGGCGGGAGTAACATTCAGTACTTC | CASIKGGSNIQYF
TRBJ2-5 | 14 | TRBV5-6 | TRBD2 | - | TGTGCCAGCAGCGCCCTCACTAGCGGAGAGACCCAGTACTTC | CASSALTSGETQYF
TRBJ1-1 | 15 | TRBV18 | - | - | TGTGCCAGCTCACCAGCCATGATCGCTCCTGAAGAGGCTTTCTTT | CASSPAMIAPEEAFF
TRBJ1-5 | 14 | TRBV19 | - | - | TGTGCCAGTAGCCAACAGGGCAGAGAGCAGCCCCAGCATTTT | CASSQQGREQPQHF
TRBJ2-1 | 13 | TRBV28 | - | few | TGTGCCAGCAGTCCCCAGGGCGACAATGAGCAGTTCTTC | CASSPQGDNEQFF
TRBJ2-5 | 13 | TRBV7-8 | - | - | TGTGCCAGCAGCACCCAAACCACCGGGACCCAGTACTTC | CASSTQTTGTQYF
TRBJ1-2 | 14 | TRBV15 | TRBD1 | - | TGTGCCACCAGCAGAGATCAGGGGGCGAATGGCTACACCTTC | CATSRDQGANGYTF
TRBJ2-1 | 15 | TRBV7-9 | TRBD1 | - | TGTGCCAGCAGGCAGACAGGGGGCACCCCCAATGAGCAGTTCTTC | CASRQTGGTPNEQFF
TRBJ2-1 | 15 | TRBV25-1 | TRBD2 | - | TGTGCCAGCAGTACTCTAGCGGGAGTGTACAATGAGCAGTTCTTC | CASSTLAGVYNEQFF
TRBJ2-1 | 14 | TRBV11-3 | TRBD1 | - | TGTGCCAGCAGCCGGGGACAGACAATGAATGAGCAGTTCTTC | CASSRGQTMNEQFF
TRBJ2-5 | 18 | TRBV5-4 | TRBD2 | - | TGTGCCAGCAGCTTGGCCGGCCTAGCGGGAGGGCCGGTAGAGACCCAGTACTTC | CASSLAGLAGGPVETQYF
TRBJ2-5 | 15 | TRBV5-1 | - | - | TGCGCCAGCAGCCCCGGGACAACCGTTCAAGAGACCCAGTACTTC | CASSPGTTVQETQYF
TRBJ1-5 | 15 | TRBV5-8 | - | - | TGTGCCAGCAGGGGGGGGCCCGGTTATAATCAGCCCCAGCATTTT | CASRGGPGYNQPQHF
TRBJ2-3 | 15 | TRBV20-1 | TRBD2 | - | TGCAGTGCTAGTGAGCGGGAGGGCCTCACAGATACGCAGTATTTT | CSASEREGLTDTQYF
TRBJ1-2 | 13 | TRBV6-4 | - | - | TGTGCCAGCAGTGACTCAGCTAGCTATGGCTACACCTTC | CASSDSASYGYTF
TRBJ2-1 | 15 | TRBV6-4 | TRBD2 | few | TGTGCCAGCAGTGACGGGGCGGGAGGGTACAATGAGCAGTTCTTC | CASSDGAGGYNEQFF
TRBJ1-1 | 15 | TRBV3-1/TRBV3-2 | - | - | TGTGCCAGCAGCCAAGAATGGCCTACAGCCACTGAAGCTTTCTTT | CASSQEWPTATEAFF
TRBJ2-6 | 15 | TRBV19 | - | - | TGTGCCAGTAGTATAGACAGGGCTGGGGCCAACGTCCTGACTTTC | CASSIDRAGANVLTF
TRBJ2-7 | 15 | TRBV28 | TRBD2 | - | TGTGCCTGTACTAGCGGGAGTTTGGAATCCTACGAGCAGTACTTC | CACTSGSLESYEQYF
TRBJ1-6 | 15 | TRBV15 | TRBD1 | - | TGTGCCACCAGCGCTAAAACAGGGGATAATTCACCCCTCCACTTT | CATSAKTGDNSPLHF
TRBJ2-5 | 16 | TRBV15 | - | - | TGTGCCACCAGCAGAGTGGCAGGGTTGGGCCAAGAGACCCAGTACTTC | CATSRVAGLGQETQYF
TRBJ2-7 | 14 | TRBV3-1/TRBV3-2 | TRBD2 | - | TGTGCCAGCAGCAGACCGGGACTAGGCTACGAGCAGTACTTC | CASSRPGLGYEQYF
TRBJ1-2 | 16 | TRBV3-1/TRBV3-2 | TRBD1 | - | TGTGCCAGCAGCCAAACGGGACAGGCGGATCCCTATGGCTACACCTTC | CASSQTGQADPYGYTF
TRBJ2-3 | 12 | TRBV7-6 | TRBD2 | - | TGTGCCAGCAGCTTGGGGGGGGGACCGCAGTATTTT | CASSLGGGPQYF
TRBJ2-1 | 17 | TRBV11-2 | TRBD2 | - | TGTGCCAGCAGCTTAGGGGCGGGAGGGCCTCCCTACAATGAGCAGTTCTTC | CASSLGAGGPPYNEQFF
TRBJ1-1 | 13 | TRBV18 | - | many | TGTGCCAGCTCACCAGAGGGTGACACTGAAGCTTTCTTT | CASSPEGDTEAFF
TRBJ1-1 | 14 | TRBV7-3 | - | - | TGTGCCAGCAGCCCGGACGGGATAAACACTGAAGCTTTCTTT | CASSPDGINTEAFF
TRBJ1-3 | 14 | TRBV2 | TRBD1 | - | TGTGCCAGCAGTGCACAGGGGGCGAGGAACACCATATATTTT | CASSAQGARNTIYF
TRBJ1-1 | 13 | TRBV19 | TRBD1 | - | TGTGCCAGTCACAGGGGGAGTAAGGATGAAGCTTTCTTT | CASHRGSKDEAFF
TRBJ1-6 | 16 | TRBV11-2 | - | - | TGTGCCAGCAGCTTAGGTCGGAGGGGACCCAATTCACCCCTCCACTTT | CASSLGRRGPNSPLHF
TRBJ2-1 | 13 | TRBV10-1 | TRBD2 | - | TGCGCCAGCAGGCCTAGCGGGGGGGATGAGCAGTTCTTC | CASRPSGGDEQFF
TRBJ2-5 | 13 | TRBV11-3 | - | - | TGTGCCAGCAGCTTAGGAGGGTTAGAGACCCAGTACTTC | CASSLGGLETQYF
TRBJ1-4 | 14 | TRBV19 | TRBD1 | - | TGTGCCAGTAGTACCCAGGGGGCTTCTGAAAAACTGTTTTTT | CASSTQGASEKLFF
TRBJ2-1 | 15 | TRBV9 | TRBD2 | - | TGTGCCAGCAGCCCCCGACTAGCAATTCCCAATGAGCAGTTCTTC | CASSPRLAIPNEQFF
TRBJ2-3 | 16 | TRBV3-1/TRBV3-2 | TRBD2 | - | TGTGCCAGCAGTTCTGGACTAGCGGGATTCACAGATACGCAGTATTTT | CASSSGLAGFTDTQYF
TRBJ2-3 | 16 | TRBV20-1 | TRBD2 | once | TGCAGTGCTAGTGTCGGGGGGGGGCTTAGCACAGATACGCAGTATTTT | CSASVGGGLSTDTQYF
TRBJ2-1 | 13 | TRBV5-1 | - | - | TGCGCCAGCAGCGGGATACGGGAAACCGAGCAGTTCTTC | CASSGIRETEQFF
TRBJ2-1 | 15 | TRBV21-1 | - | - | TGTGCCAGCTCGGTCGGTAATTACTCCTACAATGAGCAGTTCTTC | CASSVGNYSYNEQFF
TRBJ1-2 | 14 | TRBV5-6 | TRBD1 | - | TGTGCCAGCACCATGACAGGGCTCGACTATGGCTACACCTTC | CASTMTGLDYGYTF